Following are 8 T cell receptor beta chains from one sample sequenced in a study of T cells in Graves' hyperthyroidism and ophthalmopathy. TCR beta CDR3 region amplification was performed from RNA transcripts. A set of HTBI primers served as the primers for a first-round RT-PCR of the TCR CDR3. TCRdb called the multiplex PCR reads again in MiXCR, with one record for every CDR3 protein. The data contain roughly 380,000 distinct CDR3 sequences, about a fifth of them seen just once; the ten biggest clones take up approximately 4%. Sequencing input: blood. These receptors all stem from a woman between 18 and 30 years old with Graves' hyperthyroidism.

The CDR3 loop reads CASSLHGSGGEQFF. CDR3 DNA: TGTGCCAGCAGCCTCCACGGTAGCGGGGGTGAGCAGTTCTTC. This rearrangement joins TRBV7-2 to TRBJ2-1; TRBD2 agrees at 9 bases. Germline lookup yields CDR1 SGHTA and CDR2 FQGNSA. The CDR3 consists of 14 residues. The V and J ends lost 5 bases and 9 bases, in that order; junction bases with no gene match: 8.

In this sample, this clonotype turned up a few times. This rearrangement joins TRBV7-9 to TRBJ2-5, with D perhaps TRBD2 (6 bases). Per the germline V gene, CDR1 is SEHNR and CDR2 is FQNEAQ (reference sequence). Deletions cut 5 bases from V and 2 bases from J, with 15 bases between. The CDR3 spans 15 residues. The CDR3 DNA reads as TGTGCCAGCAGCCGACTCCCGGGGGTTCAAGAGACCCAGTACTTC. Its protein product is CASSRLPGVQETQYF.

This clonotype was recorded many times. V usage is TRBV20-1 and J usage is TRBJ1-2, with TRBD1 identical over 9 bases. In germline, CDR1 is DFQATT, CDR2 SNEGSKA (reference sequence). The CDR3 runs 13 residues. V was clipped by 0 bases and J by 6 bases; unmatched bases: 2. The CDR3 loop is CSAREDRGNGYTF. The DNA of the CDR3 is TGCAGTGCTAGAGAGGACAGGGGAAATGGCTACACCTTC.

CDR3 residues: CASSQEVSNRGPYEQYF. As DNA, the CDR3 is TGTGCCAGCAGCCAAGAAGTTTCAAACAGGGGGCCCTACGAGCAGTACTTC. The chain employs TRBV3-1 and TRBJ2-7; 9 bases align to TRBD1. CDR1 is LGHDT, CDR2 YNNKEL, per germline (reference sequence). This CDR3 spans 17 amino acids. The V segment lost 0 bases and the J segment 2 bases; nucleotides outside the gene matches: 8.

The chain recombines TRBV7-2 with TRBJ2-7, with D possibly matching TRBD2 (7 bases). Germline loops: CDR1 SGHTA, CDR2 FQGNSA. The CDR3 runs 14 residues. The germline V and J ends were trimmed by 4 bases and 4 bases, with 14 bases remaining between them. The DNA of the CDR3 is TGTGCCAGCAGCTCTAGGGGGGGCGCGTACGAGCAGTACTTC. Translating gives CASSSRGGAYEQYF.

This clonotype was recorded many times. The chain has TRBV6-1 and TRBJ1-1; D remains unclear. The V gene's germline CDR1 is MNHNS and CDR2 SASEGT. The CDR3 sequence is 14 residues long. Trimming removed 8 bases at V and 1 base at J, with 14 bases between. For the CDR3, the DNA is TGTGCCAGCCGGCTGACCCCCCAGAACACTGAAGCTTTCTTT. The encoded protein is CASRLTPQNTEAFF.

This clonotype was detected many times. V gene TRBV5-1 combines with J gene TRBJ1-1, with D maybe TRBD1 (5 bases). The ends were cut back, 4 bases at V and 0 bases at J, with 16 bases in the middle. CDR3 size: 16 residues. The germline CDR1 and CDR2 sequences are SGHRS and YFSETQ. The CDR3 loop reads CASSPFRGRVNTEAFF. The CDR3 DNA sequence: TGCGCCAGCAGCCCCTTTCGGGGGAGGGTGAACACTGAAGCTTTCTTT. Filled out from reference TRBV5-1 and TRBJ1-1, the complete variable domain reads KAGVTQTPRYLIKTRGQQVTLSCSPISGHRSVSWYQQTPGQGLQFLFEYFSETQRNKGNFPGRFSGRQFSNSRSEMNVSTLELGDSALYLCASSPFRGRVNTEAFFGQGTRLTVV.

The table lists this clonotype with many counts. The chain recombines TRBV6-5 with TRBJ1-3; possible D gene TRBD1, 5 bases. V gave up 8 bases and J gave up 4 bases, with 18 bases separating them. The length of the CDR3 is 15 residues. CDR1 is MNHEY, CDR2 SVGAGI, per germline. Here the CDR3 DNA reads TGTGCCAGCGGTTGGGACGCTCGGCTGGGAAACACCATATATTTT. Translated: CASGWDARLGNTIYF.